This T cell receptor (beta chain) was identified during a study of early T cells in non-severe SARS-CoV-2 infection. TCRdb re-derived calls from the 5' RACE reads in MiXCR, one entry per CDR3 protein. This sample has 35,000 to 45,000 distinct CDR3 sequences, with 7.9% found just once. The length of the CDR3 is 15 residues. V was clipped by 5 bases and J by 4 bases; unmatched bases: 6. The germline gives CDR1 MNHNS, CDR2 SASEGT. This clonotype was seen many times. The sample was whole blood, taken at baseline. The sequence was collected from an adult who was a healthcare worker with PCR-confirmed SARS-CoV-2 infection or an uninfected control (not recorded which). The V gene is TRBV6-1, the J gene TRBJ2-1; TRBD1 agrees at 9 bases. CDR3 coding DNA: TGTGCCAGCAGTTCCCGACAGGGGGATTACAATGAGCAGTTCTTC. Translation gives CASSSRQGDYNEQFF.